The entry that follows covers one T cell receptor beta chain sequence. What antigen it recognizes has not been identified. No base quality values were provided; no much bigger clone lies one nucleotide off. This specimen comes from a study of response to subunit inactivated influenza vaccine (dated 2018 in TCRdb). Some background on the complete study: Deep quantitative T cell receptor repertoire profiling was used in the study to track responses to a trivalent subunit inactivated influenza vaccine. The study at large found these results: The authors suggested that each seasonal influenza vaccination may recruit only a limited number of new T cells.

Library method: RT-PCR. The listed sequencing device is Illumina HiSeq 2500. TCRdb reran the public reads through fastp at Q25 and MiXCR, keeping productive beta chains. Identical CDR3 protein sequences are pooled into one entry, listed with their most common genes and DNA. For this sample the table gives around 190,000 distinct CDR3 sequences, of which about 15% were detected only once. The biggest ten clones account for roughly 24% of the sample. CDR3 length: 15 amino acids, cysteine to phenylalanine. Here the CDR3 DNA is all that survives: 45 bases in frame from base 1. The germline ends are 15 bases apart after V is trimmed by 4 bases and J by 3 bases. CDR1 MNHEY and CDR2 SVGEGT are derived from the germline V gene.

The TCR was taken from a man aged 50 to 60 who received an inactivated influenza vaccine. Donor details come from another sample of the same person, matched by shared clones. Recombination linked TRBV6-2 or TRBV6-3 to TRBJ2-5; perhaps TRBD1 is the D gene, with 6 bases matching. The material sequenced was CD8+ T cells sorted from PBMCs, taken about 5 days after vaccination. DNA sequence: TGTGCCAGCAGTTTTACAGGGTTTGATAAAGAGACCCAGTACTTC. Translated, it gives CASSFTGFDKETQYF.